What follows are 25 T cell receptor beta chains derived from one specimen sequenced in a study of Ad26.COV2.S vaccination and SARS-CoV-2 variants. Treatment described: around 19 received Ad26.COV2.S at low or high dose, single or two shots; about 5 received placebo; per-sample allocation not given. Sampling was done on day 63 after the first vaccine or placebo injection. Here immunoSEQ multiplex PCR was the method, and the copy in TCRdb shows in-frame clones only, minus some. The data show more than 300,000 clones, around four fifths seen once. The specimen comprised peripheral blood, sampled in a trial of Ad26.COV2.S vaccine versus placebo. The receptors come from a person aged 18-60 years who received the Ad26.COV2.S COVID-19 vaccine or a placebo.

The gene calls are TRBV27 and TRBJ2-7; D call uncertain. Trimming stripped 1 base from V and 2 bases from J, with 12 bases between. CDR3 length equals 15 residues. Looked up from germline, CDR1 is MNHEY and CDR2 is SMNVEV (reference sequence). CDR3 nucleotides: TGTGCCAGCAGTTTATTTTCCGGGCAGCCCTACGAGCAGTACTTC. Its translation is CASSLFSGQPYEQYF.

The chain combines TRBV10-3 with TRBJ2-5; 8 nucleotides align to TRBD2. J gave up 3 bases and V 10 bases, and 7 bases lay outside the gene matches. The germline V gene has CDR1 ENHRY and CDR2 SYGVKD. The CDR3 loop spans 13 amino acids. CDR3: CATLRAGEETQYF. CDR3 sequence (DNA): TGTGCCACTTTACGAGCGGGGGAAGAGACCCAGTACTTC.

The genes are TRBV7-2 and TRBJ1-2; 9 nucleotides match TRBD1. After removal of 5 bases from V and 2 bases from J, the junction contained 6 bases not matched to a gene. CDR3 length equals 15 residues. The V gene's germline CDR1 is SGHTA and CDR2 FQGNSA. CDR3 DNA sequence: TGTGCCAGCAGCGTAGGGGGACAGGGAAACTATGGCTACACCTTC. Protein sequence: CASSVGGQGNYGYTF. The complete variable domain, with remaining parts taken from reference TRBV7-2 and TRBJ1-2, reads GAGVSQSPSNKVTEKGKDVELRCDPISGHTALYWYRQSLGQGLEFLIYFQGNSAPDKSGLPSDRFSAERTGGSVSTLTIQRTQQEDSAVYLCASSVGGQGNYGYTFGSGTRLTVV.

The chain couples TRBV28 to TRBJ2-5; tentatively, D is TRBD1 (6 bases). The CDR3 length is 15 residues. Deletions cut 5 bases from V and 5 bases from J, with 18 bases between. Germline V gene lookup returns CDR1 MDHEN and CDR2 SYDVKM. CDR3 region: CASSLTQQGLETQYF. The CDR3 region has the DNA TGTGCCAGCAGTCTAACCCAACAGGGTCTGGAGACCCAGTACTTC.

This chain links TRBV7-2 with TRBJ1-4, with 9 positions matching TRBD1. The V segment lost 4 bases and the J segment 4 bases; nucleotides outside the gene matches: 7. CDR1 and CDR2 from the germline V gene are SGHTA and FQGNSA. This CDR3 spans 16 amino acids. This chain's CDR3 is CASSWGQGLLNEKLFF. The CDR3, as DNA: TGTGCCAGCAGCTGGGGACAGGGCTTGCTTAATGAAAAACTGTTTTTT.

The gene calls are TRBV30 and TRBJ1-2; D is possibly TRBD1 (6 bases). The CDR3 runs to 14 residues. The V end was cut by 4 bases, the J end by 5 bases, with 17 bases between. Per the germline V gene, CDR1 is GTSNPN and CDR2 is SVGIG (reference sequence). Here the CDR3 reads CAWIKQGWGYGYTF. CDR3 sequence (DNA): TGTGCCTGGATTAAACAGGGTTGGGGTTATGGCTACACCTTC.

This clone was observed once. CDR3 sequence: CATSQGPMSEAFF. CDR3 nucleotides: TGCGCCACCTCCCAAGGGCCTATGTCTGAAGCTTTCTTT. The rearrangement uses TRBV5-1 and TRBJ1-1; D is unclear. The length of the CDR3 is 13 residues. Trimming shortened V by 9 bases and J by 6 bases, and 18 bases separated the two germline ends. Germline CDR1 reads SGHRS; CDR2 reads YFSETQ.

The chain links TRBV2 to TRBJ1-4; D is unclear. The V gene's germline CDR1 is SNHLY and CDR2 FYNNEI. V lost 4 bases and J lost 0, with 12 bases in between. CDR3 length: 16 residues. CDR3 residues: CASSVDRLTTNEKLFF. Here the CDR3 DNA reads TGTGCCAGCAGTGTGGACCGACTTACAACTAATGAAAAACTGTTTTTT.

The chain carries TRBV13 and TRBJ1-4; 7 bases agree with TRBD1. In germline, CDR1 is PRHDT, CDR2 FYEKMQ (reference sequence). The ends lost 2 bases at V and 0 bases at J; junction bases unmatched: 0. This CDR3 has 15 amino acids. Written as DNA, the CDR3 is TGTGCCAGCAGCTTAACAGGGGCAACTAATGAAAAACTGTTTTTT. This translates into CASSLTGATNEKLFF. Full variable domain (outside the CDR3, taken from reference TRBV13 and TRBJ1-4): AAGVIQSPRHLIKEKRETATLKCYPIPRHDTVYWYQQGPGQDPQFLISFYEKMQSDKGSIPDRFSAQQFSDYHSELNMSSLELGDSALYFCASSLTGATNEKLFFGSGTQLSVL.

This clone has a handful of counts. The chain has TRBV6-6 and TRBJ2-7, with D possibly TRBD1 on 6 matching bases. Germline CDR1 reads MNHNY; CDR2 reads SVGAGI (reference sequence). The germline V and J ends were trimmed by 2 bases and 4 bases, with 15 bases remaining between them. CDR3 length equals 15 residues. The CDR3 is CASSYGRDNVYEQYF. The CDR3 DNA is TGTGCCAGCAGTTACGGTAGGGACAATGTGTACGAGCAGTACTTC.

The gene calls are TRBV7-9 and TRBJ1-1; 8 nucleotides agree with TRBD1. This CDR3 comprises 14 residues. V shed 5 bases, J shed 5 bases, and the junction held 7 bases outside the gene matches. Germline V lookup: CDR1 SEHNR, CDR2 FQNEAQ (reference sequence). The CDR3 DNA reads TGTGCCAGCAGCCCAGGACAGGGTGAGACTGAAGCTTTCTTT. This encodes CASSPGQGETEAFF.

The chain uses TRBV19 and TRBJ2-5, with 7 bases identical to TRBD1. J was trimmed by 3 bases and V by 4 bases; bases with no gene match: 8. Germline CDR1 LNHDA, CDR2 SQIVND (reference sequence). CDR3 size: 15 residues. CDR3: CASSNAGTEEETQYF. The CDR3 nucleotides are TGTGCCAGTAGTAACGCCGGGACAGAAGAAGAGACCCAGTACTTC.

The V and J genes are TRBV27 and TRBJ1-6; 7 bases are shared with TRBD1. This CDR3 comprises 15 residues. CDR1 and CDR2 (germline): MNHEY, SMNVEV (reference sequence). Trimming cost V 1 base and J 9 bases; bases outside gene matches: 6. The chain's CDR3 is CASSLLEGAASPLHF. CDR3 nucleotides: TGTGCCAGCAGTTTATTGGAGGGGGCGGCTTCACCCCTCCACTTT.

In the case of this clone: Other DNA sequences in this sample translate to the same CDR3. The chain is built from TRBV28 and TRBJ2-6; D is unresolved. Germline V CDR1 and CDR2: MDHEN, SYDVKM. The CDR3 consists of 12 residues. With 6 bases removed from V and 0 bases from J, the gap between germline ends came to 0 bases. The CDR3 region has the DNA TGTGCCAGCAGCTCTGGGGCCAACGTCCTGACTTTC. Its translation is CASSSGANVLTF.

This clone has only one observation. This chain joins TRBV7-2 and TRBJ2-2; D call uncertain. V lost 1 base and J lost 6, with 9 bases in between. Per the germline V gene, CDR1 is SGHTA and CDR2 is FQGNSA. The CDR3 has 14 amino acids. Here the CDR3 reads CASSLERVSGELFF. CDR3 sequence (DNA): TGTGCCAGCAGCTTAGAAAGGGTATCCGGGGAGCTGTTTTTT.

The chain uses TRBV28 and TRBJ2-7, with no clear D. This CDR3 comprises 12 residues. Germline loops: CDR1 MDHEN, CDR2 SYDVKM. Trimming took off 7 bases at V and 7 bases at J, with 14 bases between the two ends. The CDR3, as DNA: TGTGCCAGCACCCAAACCGGTAGTGAGCAGTACTTC. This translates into CASTQTGSEQYF.

The CDR3 nucleotides read TGTGCCAGCAGCCAATGGCGGGGGGGCATGATCGACAATGAGCAGTTCTTC. It encodes CASSQWRGGMIDNEQFF. This sequence joins TRBV14 and TRBJ2-1; 9 bases are a match to TRBD2. V gave up 2 bases and J gave up 5 bases; unmatched junction bases: 10. The CDR3 is 17 amino acids. Germline assignment: CDR1 SGHDN and CDR2 FVKESK. Filled out from reference TRBV14 and TRBJ2-1, the complete variable domain reads EAGVTQFPSHSVIEKGQTVTLRCDPISGHDNLYWYRRVMGKEIKFLLHFVKESKQDESGMPNNRFLAERTGGTYSTLKVQPAELEDSGVYFCASSQWRGGMIDNEQFFGPGTRLTVL.

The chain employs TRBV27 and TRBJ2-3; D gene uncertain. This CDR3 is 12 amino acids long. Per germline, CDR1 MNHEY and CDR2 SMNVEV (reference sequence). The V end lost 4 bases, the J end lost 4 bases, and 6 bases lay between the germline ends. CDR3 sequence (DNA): TGTGCCAGCAGTTCCTCCCCAGATACGCAGTATTTT. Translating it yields CASSSSPDTQYF.

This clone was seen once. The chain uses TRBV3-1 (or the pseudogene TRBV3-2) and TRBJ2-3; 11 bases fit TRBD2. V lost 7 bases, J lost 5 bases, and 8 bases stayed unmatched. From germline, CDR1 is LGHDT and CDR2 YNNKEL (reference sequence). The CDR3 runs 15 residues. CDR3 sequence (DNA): TGTGCCAGCACGACTAGCGGGGCTCAAAGAGATACGCAGTATTTT. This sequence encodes CASTTSGAQRDTQYF.

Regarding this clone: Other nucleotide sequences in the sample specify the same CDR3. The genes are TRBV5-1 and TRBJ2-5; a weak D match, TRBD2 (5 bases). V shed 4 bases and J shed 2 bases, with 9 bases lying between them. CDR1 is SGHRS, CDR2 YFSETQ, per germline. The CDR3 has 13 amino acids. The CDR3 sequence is CASSPGVQETQYF. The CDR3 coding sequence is TGCGCCAGCAGCCCCGGGGTACAAGAGACCCAGTACTTC.

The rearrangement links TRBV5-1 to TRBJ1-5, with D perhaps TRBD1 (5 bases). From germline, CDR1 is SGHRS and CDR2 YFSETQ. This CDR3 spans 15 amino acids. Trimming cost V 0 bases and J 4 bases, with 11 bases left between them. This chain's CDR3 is CASSLEGNENQPQHF. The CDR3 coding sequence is TGCGCCAGCAGCTTGGAGGGGAATGAGAATCAGCCCCAGCATTTT.

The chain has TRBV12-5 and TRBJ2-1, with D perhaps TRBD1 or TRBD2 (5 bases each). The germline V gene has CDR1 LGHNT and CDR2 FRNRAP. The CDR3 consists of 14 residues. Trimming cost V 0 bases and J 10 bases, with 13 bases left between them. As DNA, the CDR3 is TGTGCTAGTGGTTTGGTACCACCTGGGGGAGAGCAGTTCTTC. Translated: CASGLVPPGGEQFF.

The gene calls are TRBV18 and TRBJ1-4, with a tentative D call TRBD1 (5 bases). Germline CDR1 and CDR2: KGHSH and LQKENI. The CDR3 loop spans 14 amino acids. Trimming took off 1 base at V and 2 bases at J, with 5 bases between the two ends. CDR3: CASSPRGTNEKLFF. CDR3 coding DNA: TGTGCCAGCTCACCACGGGGGACTAATGAAAAACTGTTTTTT. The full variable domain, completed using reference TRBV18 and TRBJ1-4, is NAGVMQNPRHLVRRRGQEARLRCSPMKGHSHVYWYRQLPEEGLKFMVYLQKENIIDESGMPKERFSAEFPKEGPSILRIQQVVRGDSAAYFCASSPRGTNEKLFFGSGTQLSVL.

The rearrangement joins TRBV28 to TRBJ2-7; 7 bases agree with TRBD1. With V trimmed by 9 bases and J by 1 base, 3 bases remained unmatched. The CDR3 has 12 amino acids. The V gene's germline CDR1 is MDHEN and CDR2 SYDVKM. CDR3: CARTGQSYEQYF. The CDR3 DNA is TGTGCCAGGACAGGGCAGTCCTACGAGCAGTACTTC.

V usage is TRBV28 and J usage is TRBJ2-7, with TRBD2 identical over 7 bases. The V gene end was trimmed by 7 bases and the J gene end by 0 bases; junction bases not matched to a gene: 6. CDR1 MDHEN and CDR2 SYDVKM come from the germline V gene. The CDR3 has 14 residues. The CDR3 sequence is CASNPAGSSYEQYF. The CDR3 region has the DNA TGTGCCAGCAATCCAGCGGGGAGCTCCTACGAGCAGTACTTC.